This T cell receptor (beta chain) emerged from a study of Tregs in tolerant kidney transplant recipients. Thawed PBMCs were FACS-sorted into unstimulated CD4+CD25+CD127- regulatory T cells, CD4+CD25- non-regulatory cells, CD4 and CD8 cells. Trimming took 5 bases from V and 12 from J; bases not matched to a gene: 8. CDR3 length: 12 residues. Germline values: CDR1 SEHNR, CDR2 FQNEAQ (reference sequence). Notes on this clone: This sample includes further DNA sequences coding for the same CDR3.

Profiled with immunoSEQ multiplex PCR; TCRdb holds only in-frame clones, not every one. Of approximately 66,000 clones listed, 70% to 90% were seen once; the top ten hold under 2.5%. This sequence joins TRBV7-9 and TRBJ2-7, with 9 bases matching TRBD1. The specimen comprised Tregs from blood, sampled before the transplant. This TCR was sampled from a human donor who received a combined kidney and bone marrow transplant. CDR3 in DNA: TGTGCCAGCAGCCCTGGGACAGGGCAATGGTACTTC. Amino acid sequence: CASSPGTGQWYF. Looking up the rest from reference TRBV7-9 and TRBJ2-7 gives the full variable domain: DTGVSQNPRHKITKRGQNVTFRCDPISEHNRLYWYRQTLGQGPEFLTYFQNEAQLEKSRLLSDRFSAERPKGSFSTLEIQRTEQGDSAMYLCASSPGTGQWYFGPGTRLTVT.